Shown below are 6 T cell receptor beta chains from a single sample sequenced in a study of shared clonotypes between healthy human individuals. The table came from immunoSEQ multiplex PCR; TCRdb's copy has only in-frame clones and leaves some out. The sample carries about 670,000 clones, approximately 79% recorded once. The specimen was memory CD4+ T cells sorted from blood. Indicated subset: CD45RA-negative fraction. The receptors come from a woman aged 25 to 39 in good health.

This chain's CDR3 is CASTRLLAGNQETQYF. The DNA for the CDR3 is TGCGCCAGCACGCGGCTACTAGCGGGTAATCAAGAGACCCAGTACTTC. The gene calls are TRBV5-1 and TRBJ2-5; TRBD2 aligns across 9 bases. J was trimmed by 2 bases and V by 6 bases; bases with no gene match: 11. CDR3 size: 16 residues. The germline gives CDR1 SGHRS, CDR2 YFSETQ. Supplemented by reference TRBV5-1 and TRBJ2-5, the full variable domain reads KAGVTQTPRYLIKTRGQQVTLSCSPISGHRSVSWYQQTPGQGLQFLFEYFSETQRNKGNFPGRFSGRQFSNSRSEMNVSTLELGDSALYLCASTRLLAGNQETQYFGPGTRLLVL.

The chain joins TRBV5-1 to TRBJ2-4, with 10 nucleotides matching TRBD1. There are 16 residues in the CDR3. Germline CDR1 and CDR2: SGHRS and YFSETQ. V was clipped by 4 bases and J by 3 bases; unmatched bases: 7. CDR3 sequence (DNA): TGCGCCAGCAGCCTGGAAGGGACAGGGGTCAAAAACATTCAGTACTTC. This gives the protein CASSLEGTGVKNIQYF.

This clone was seen only once. This CDR3 reads CASRGLAGEWTGELFF. The CDR3, as DNA: TGTGCCAGCCGAGGACTAGCGGGAGAGTGGACCGGGGAGCTGTTTTTT. J is TRBJ2-2 and V is TRBV4-2, with TRBD2 identical over 13 bases. CDR3 length equals 16 residues. Per germline, CDR1 LGHNA and CDR2 YNFKEQ. J gave up 5 bases and V 8 bases, and 8 bases lay outside the gene matches.

This chain connects TRBV27 to TRBJ2-2; no firm D call. V was cut by 6 bases and J by 3 bases, with 11 bases left in between. The CDR3 is made up of 14 amino acids. Germline-derived CDR1 and CDR2 are MNHEY and SMNVEV (reference sequence). The CDR3 DNA sequence: TGTGCCAGCAGGCGGCTCCCCGACACCGGGGAGCTGTTTTTT. Translation gives CASRRLPDTGELFF.

V usage is TRBV4-2 and J usage is TRBJ2-5, with D possibly matching TRBD1 (8 bases). This CDR3 is 14 amino acids long. Trimming pared 2 bases from V and 4 bases from J, leaving 11 bases between. In germline, CDR1 is LGHNA, CDR2 YNFKEQ. The CDR3 nucleotides are TGTGCCAGCAGCCAAACAGGGGGGGGAGAGACCCAGTACTTC. Translating it yields CASSQTGGGETQYF.

The genes are TRBV19 and TRBJ2-7; TRBD2 agrees at 11 bases. J gave up 1 base and V 4 bases, and 6 bases lay outside the gene matches. Germline V gives CDR1 LNHDA, CDR2 SQIVND (reference sequence). The CDR3 spans 16 residues. This chain's CDR3 is CASSNPTSGSSYEQYF. The CDR3 DNA reads as TGTGCCAGTAGTAACCCCACTAGCGGGAGTTCCTACGAGCAGTACTTC.